Listed here is a single T cell receptor (beta chain). Generated by immunoSEQ multiplex PCR, the TCRdb table keeps only in-frame clones and is missing some. The data contain about 64,000 clones, around four fifths of them singletons. Between the trimmed V and J ends, which lost 5 bases and 0 bases, there was a span of 14 bases. Germline V CDR1 and CDR2: SEHNR, FQNEAQ (reference sequence). CDR3 length equals 16 residues. The entry originates in a study of pediatric ulcerative colitis. The sequenced sample was blood. The TCR sequence derives from a boy younger than 18 with moderate ulcerative colitis. V gene TRBV7-9 combines with J gene TRBJ2-4, with a tentative D call TRBD1 (5 bases). Written as DNA, the CDR3 is TGTGCCAGCAGCCCATCAGGGATCTTAGCCAAAAACATTCAGTACTTC. Translated, it gives CASSPSGILAKNIQYF.